The T cell receptor (beta chain) under discussion was sequenced for a study of control samples from healthy donors and cancer patients. Repertoires were generated with immunoSEQ multiplex PCR, while TCRdb's copy carries only in-frame clones and drops some. The sample carries about 140,000 clones, 75% to 90% recorded once. There are 14 residues in the CDR3. The trim removed 2 bases at V and 5 bases at J, leaving 1 base unmatched. The germline CDR1 and CDR2 sequences are LNHDA and SQIVND (reference sequence). Sequenced sample: blood. This clonotype was obtained from a woman in her twenties or thirties in good health. The rearrangement joins TRBV19 to TRBJ2-5; TRBD2 aligns across 11 bases. The CDR3 is CASSITSGSETQYF. For the CDR3, the DNA is TGTGCCAGTAGTATAACTAGCGGGAGCGAGACCCAGTACTTC.